The 11 T cell receptor beta chains presented below share a single source sample, sequenced in a study of T cells in Graves' hyperthyroidism and ophthalmopathy. Amplified regions were TCR beta CDR3 sequences from RNA transcripts. A first-round RT-PCR of the TCR CDR3 used the HTBI primer set. TCRdb called the multiplex PCR reads again in MiXCR, with one record for every CDR3 protein. The repertoire consists of approximately 480,000 distinct CDR3 sequences, with around 21% occurring once and the leading ten covering approximately 25%. Sequencing input: blood. The source is a man aged 18 to 29 with Graves' hyperthyroidism.

This clonotype appeared many times. This chain uses TRBV15 with TRBJ2-5; the match to TRBD1 covers 7 bases. The germline V gene has CDR1 LNHNV and CDR2 YYDKDF (reference sequence). The length of the CDR3 is 14 residues. V shed 5 bases and J 1 base; nucleotides not matched to a gene: 4. The CDR3 here is CATSPRGRQETQYF. The CDR3 DNA is TGTGCCACCAGCCCGAGGGGGCGCCAAGAGACCCAGTACTTC.

The chain uses TRBV4-1 and TRBJ1-1, with a weak D call TRBD1 (5 bases). The CDR3 covers 14 residues. Between the trimmed V and J ends, which lost 3 bases and 1 base, there was a span of 9 bases. Germline V CDR1 and CDR2: MGHRA, YSYEKL. The CDR3 DNA reads as TGCGCCAGCAGCCAGGGGCGGGGGAACACTGAAGCTTTCTTT. It is translated as CASSQGRGNTEAFF.

This clonotype was seen repeatedly, ten times or more. The chain couples TRBV27 to TRBJ2-5; D is uncertain. Per germline, CDR1 MNHEY and CDR2 SMNVEV (reference sequence). V shed 3 bases and J shed 4 bases, with 12 bases lying between them. The CDR3 has 14 amino acids. The chain's CDR3 is CASSFRWDGETQYF. As DNA, the CDR3 is TGTGCCAGCAGTTTTAGGTGGGATGGAGAGACCCAGTACTTC.

This clonotype has just one count. CDR3 bases: TGTGCCAGCAGTTTACGGACAGCCGGGACTGGCTACGAGCAGTACTTC. Translation: CASSLRTAGTGYEQYF. The chain employs TRBV27 and TRBJ2-7, with D possibly called TRBD1 or TRBD2 (6 bases each). Trimming removed 2 bases from V and 3 bases from J, with 17 bases in between. The CDR3 contains 16 residues. CDR1 is MNHEY and CDR2 is SMNVEV in the germline V gene (reference sequence).

This clonotype was found many times. The chain couples TRBV6-2 or TRBV6-3 to TRBJ1-1; no clear D. Germline CDR1 reads MNHEY; CDR2 reads SVGEGT. The V end lost 2 bases, the J end lost 2 bases, and 6 bases lay between the germline ends. The CDR3 extends over 13 amino acids. This CDR3 is CASSYAPNTEAFF. The CDR3 bases are TGTGCCAGCAGTTACGCGCCAAACACTGAAGCTTTCTTT.

This clonotype was found many times. The chain recombines TRBV6-2 or TRBV6-3 with TRBJ1-3; 7 bases are a match to TRBD1. Germline V gene data show CDR1 as MNHEY and CDR2 as SVGEGT. Trimming at V came to 1 base and at J to 0 bases, leaving 9 bases not matched to a gene. The CDR3 covers 18 residues. As DNA, the CDR3 is TGTGCCAGCAGTTACTTACAAGGGACAGCGTACTCTGGAAACACCATATATTTT. Protein product: CASSYLQGTAYSGNTIYF.

A remark on this clonotype: Given a much more abundant clone one base away, this may be a read error. CDR3 sequence reads: CANSLAPEAFF. Written as DNA, the CDR3 is TGTGCCAACAGCTTAGCTCCTGAAGCTTTCTTT. This chain links TRBV7-9 with TRBJ1-1; D unclear. The CDR3 consists of 11 residues. Germline V gene lookup returns CDR1 SEHNR and CDR2 FQNEAQ (reference sequence).

The chain combines TRBV19 with TRBJ1-1, with D maybe TRBD1 (6 bases). Trimming pared 8 bases from V and 7 bases from J, leaving 17 bases between. This CDR3 region has 13 residues. The germline CDR1 and CDR2 sequences are LNHDA and SQIVND (reference sequence). In DNA form, the CDR3 reads TGTGCCAGTGGGAGGGGGGCGTTGGATGAAGCTTTCTTT. Translation gives CASGRGALDEAFF.

The table lists this clonotype with many counts. The rearrangement links TRBV7-8 to TRBJ1-2, with D perhaps matching TRBD1 (6 bases). The CDR3 has 15 amino acids. Trimming pared 1 base from V and 7 bases from J, leaving 16 bases between. The germline gives CDR1 SGHVS, CDR2 FQNEAQ. DNA of the CDR3: TGTGCCAGCAGCTTAGGGGCAGGGGTAGGAGGTGGCTACACCTTC. Residues: CASSLGAGVGGGYTF.

To note about this clonotype: A much larger clone sits a single nucleotide away, making a read error possible. The V gene is TRBV3-1, the J gene TRBJ1-1, with D perhaps TRBD1 (5 bases). V was shortened by 3 bases and J by 1 base, with 18 bases between the two germline ends. There are 17 residues in the CDR3. Looked up from germline, CDR1 is LGHDT and CDR2 is YNNKEL (reference sequence). Here the CDR3 DNA reads TGTGCCAGCAGCCACCTAACACTATCGGGGGGGAACACTGAAGCTTTCTTT. The encoded protein is CASSHLTLSGGNTEAFF.

This clonotype was detected many times. The genes are TRBV29-1 and TRBJ1-2, with D possibly being TRBD1 (6 bases). V was cut by 6 bases and J by 4 bases, with 9 bases left in between. The CDR3 length is 11 residues. Per germline, CDR1 SQVTM and CDR2 ANQGSEA. The CDR3 DNA is TGCAGCGTGGAGACAGGCTATGGCTACACCTTC. Protein: CSVETGYGYTF.